This T cell receptor beta chain originates from a study of T-cell memory formation after mild COVID-19. On the study more broadly: Clusters were largely donor specific. Study-level results: Mostly located in CM and EM were contracting CD4+ clones, with contracting CD8+ clones located in EMRA. The authors did not confirm SARS-CoV-2 specificity of second-wave clones peaking day 37.

The CDR3 covers 11 residues. Deletions cut 3 bases from V and 13 bases from J, with 10 bases between. Only a few counts were recorded for this clonotype. Its antigen is unknown. Barcoded TCR alpha and TCR beta cDNA libraries with UMIs came from 5'RACE using constant-segment primers. Each CDR3 protein is one row after TCRdb ran MiXCR on the 5' RACE reads. The sample has roughly 480,000 distinct CDR3 sequences, about 23% seen once. The TCR was taken from an adult woman who had mild COVID-19 (a few samples of this study predate the infection). Cell type and time point are not known. The chain links TRBV12-3 or TRBV12-4 to TRBJ2-1, with D unclear. The sample taken for sequencing was PBMCs or a T cell subset sorted from them (not recorded which). The CDR3 is CASSLSSDQFF. The CDR3 DNA reads as TGTGCCAGCAGTTTGAGTTCGGATCAGTTCTTC.